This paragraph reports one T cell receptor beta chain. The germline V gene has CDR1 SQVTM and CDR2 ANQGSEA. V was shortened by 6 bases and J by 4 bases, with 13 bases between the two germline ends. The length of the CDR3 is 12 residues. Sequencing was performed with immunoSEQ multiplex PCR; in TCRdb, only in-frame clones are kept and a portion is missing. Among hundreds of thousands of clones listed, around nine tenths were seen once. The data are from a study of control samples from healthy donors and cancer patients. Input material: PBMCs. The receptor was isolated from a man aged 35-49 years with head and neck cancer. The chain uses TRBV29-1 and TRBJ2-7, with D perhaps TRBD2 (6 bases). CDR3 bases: TGCAGCGTAGAGGTGAGCGGGTACGAGCAGTACTTC. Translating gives CSVEVSGYEQYF.